This T cell receptor (beta chain) was identified during a study of beta chain features in type 1 diabetes. Findings and limits, study-wide: Naive, central memory and Treg TCRB repertoires appeared more alike in patients than in healthy donors. Shorter TCRB CDR3s, moderately but significantly so, were found in Type 1 diabetes patients in all four CD4+ subsets.

The whole isolated RNA underwent reverse transcription, so sequencing captured expressed TCRB transcripts. Regulatory, naive and central memory T cell samples averaged approximately 3.9 million reads. TCRdb's copy holds only in-frame clones and misses some; the assay was immunoSEQ multiplex PCR. Of fewer than 450,000 clones in the sample, roughly 13% were seen once. About this clone itself: Its antigen is not identified.

Trimming cost V 2 bases and J 1 base, with 11 bases left between them. The CDR3 is made up of 15 amino acids. The germline CDR1 and CDR2 sequences are SGDLS and YYNGEE. Staining for CD45RO/CCR7/CD25/CD127/CD95/CD27 allowed sorting of CD4+ naive, central memory, regulatory and stem cell-like memory cells. The sequencing sample was made of naive CD4+ T cells from blood. This TCR was recovered from a woman aged 18-29 years with type 1 diabetes. The chain uses TRBV9 and TRBJ2-3; D gene uncertain. Written as DNA, the CDR3 is TGTGCCAGCAGCGTGAGGTCCGATCGCACAGATACGCAGTATTTT. This codes for CASSVRSDRTDTQYF.